The clone carrying this T cell receptor (beta chain) is a singleton in its sample. Its antigen is undetermined. This sample is drawn from a study of cytomegalovirus exposure and HLA in healthy donors. Germline CDR1 and CDR2: SGHRS and YFSETQ. This CDR3 region has 20 residues. The trim removed 3 bases at V and 0 bases at J, leaving 11 bases unmatched. Each of the donors was a healthy bone marrow donor. The study ran its PCR with 60 Vbeta and 13 Jbeta primers. Assay used: immunoSEQ multiplex PCR; TCRdb lists only in-frame clones, some missing. The table shows over 120,000 clones, with approximately 82% occurring only once. Study results and caveats: Researchers reportedly found TCR beta sequences accurately predicted most subjects' HLA-A and HLA-B alleles.

The genes are TRBV5-1 and TRBJ2-4; TRBD2 agrees at 14 bases. The source material was PBMCs. The sequence was collected from an older woman in good health and CMV-seropositive. The CDR3 DNA reads TGCGCCAGCAGCTCGCCGTCGGGACTAGCGGGAGATCTAGCCAAAAACATTCAGTACTTC. This gives the protein CASSSPSGLAGDLAKNIQYF.